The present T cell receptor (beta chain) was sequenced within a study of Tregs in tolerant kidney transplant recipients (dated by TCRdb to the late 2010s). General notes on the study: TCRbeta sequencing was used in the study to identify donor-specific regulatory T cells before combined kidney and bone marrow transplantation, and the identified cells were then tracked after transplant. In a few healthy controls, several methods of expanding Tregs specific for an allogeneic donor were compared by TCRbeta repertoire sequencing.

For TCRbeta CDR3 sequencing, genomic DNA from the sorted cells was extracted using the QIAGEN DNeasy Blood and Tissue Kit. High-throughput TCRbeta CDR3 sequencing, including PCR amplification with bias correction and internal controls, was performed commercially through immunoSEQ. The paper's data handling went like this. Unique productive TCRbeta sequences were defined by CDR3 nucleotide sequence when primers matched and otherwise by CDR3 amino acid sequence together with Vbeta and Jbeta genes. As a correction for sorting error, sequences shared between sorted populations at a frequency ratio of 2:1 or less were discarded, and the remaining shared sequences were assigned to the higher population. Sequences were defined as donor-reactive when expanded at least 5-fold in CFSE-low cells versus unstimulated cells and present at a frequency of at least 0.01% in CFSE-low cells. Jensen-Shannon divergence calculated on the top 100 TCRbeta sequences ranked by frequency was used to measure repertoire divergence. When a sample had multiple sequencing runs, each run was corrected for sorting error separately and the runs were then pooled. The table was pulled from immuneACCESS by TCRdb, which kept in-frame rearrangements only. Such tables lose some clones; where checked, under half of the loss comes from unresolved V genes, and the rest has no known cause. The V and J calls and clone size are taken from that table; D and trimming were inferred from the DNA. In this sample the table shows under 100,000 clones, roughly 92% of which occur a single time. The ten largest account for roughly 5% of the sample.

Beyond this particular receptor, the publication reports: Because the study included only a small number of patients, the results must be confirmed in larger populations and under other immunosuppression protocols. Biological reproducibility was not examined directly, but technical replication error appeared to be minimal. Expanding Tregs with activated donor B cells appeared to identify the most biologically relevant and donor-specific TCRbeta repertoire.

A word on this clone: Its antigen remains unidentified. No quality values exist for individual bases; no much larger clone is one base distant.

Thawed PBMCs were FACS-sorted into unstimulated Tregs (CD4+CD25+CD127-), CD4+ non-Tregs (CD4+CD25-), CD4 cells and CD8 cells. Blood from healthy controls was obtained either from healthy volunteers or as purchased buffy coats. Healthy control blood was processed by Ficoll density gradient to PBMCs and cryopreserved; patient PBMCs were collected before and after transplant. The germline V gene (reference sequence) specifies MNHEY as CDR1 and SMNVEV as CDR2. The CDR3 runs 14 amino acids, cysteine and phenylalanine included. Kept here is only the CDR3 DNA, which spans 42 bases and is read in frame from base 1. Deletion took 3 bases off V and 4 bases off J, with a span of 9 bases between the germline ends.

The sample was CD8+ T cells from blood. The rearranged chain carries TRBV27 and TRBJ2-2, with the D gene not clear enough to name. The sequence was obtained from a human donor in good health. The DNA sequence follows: TGTGCCAGCAGTTTTTCACAGTTCACCGGGGAGCTGTTTTTT. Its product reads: CASSFSQFTGELFF.